This T cell receptor beta chain was sequenced during a study of CD8+ T cells in alopecia areata. Study background: Tofacitinib treatment spanned 6 to 18 months, with 6 months off drug afterward.

In each case, RNA was isolated and then reverse transcribed into cDNA as the sequencing template. Sequencing used immunoSEQ multiplex PCR; TCRdb keeps in-frame clones, though not all of them. The sample contains roughly 120,000 clones, 56% of which appear only once. Documented treatment: oral pan-JAK inhibitor, 5-10 mg twice daily. CDR3 length: 14 amino acids. Germline V gene lookup returns CDR1 SGHRS and CDR2 YFSETQ. V lost 8 bases to trimming and J lost 3 bases, with 17 bases between them. The chain couples TRBV5-1 to TRBJ2-5; either TRBD1 or TRBD2 may supply D (6 bases each). The TCR comes from a human donor with alopecia areata. This specimen consisted of CD4+ T cells sorted from blood, obtained at week 24, from a patient treated with tofacitinib. Written as DNA, the CDR3 is TGCGCCAGTGGGTTGGGGGGCGAGGAAGAGACCCAGTACTTC. It specifies CASGLGGEEETQYF.